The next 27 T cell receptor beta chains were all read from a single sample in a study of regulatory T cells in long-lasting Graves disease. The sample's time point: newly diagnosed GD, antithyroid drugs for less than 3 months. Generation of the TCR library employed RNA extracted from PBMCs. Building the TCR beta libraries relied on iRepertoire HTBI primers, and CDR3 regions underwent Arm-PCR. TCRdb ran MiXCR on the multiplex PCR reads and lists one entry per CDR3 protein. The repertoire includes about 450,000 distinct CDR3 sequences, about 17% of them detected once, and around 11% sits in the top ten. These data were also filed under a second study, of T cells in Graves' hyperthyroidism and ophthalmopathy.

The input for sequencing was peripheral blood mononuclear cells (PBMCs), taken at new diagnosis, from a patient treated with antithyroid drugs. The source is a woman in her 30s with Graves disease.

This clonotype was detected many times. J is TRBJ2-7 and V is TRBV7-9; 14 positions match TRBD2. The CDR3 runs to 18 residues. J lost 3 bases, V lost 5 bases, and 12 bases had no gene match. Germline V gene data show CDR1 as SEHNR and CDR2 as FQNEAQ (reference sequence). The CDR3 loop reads CASSPGTSGSRPRYEQYF. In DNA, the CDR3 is TGTGCCAGCAGCCCTGGGACTAGCGGGAGTCGGCCCCGCTACGAGCAGTACTTC.

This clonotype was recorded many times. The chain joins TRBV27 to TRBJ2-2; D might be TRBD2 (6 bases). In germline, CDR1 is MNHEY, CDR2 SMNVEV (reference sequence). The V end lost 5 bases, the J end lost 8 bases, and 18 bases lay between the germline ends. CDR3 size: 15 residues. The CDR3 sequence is CASSRRREPLGELFF. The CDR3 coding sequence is TGTGCCAGCAGTCGCCGTCGGGAGCCCCTAGGGGAGCTGTTTTTT.

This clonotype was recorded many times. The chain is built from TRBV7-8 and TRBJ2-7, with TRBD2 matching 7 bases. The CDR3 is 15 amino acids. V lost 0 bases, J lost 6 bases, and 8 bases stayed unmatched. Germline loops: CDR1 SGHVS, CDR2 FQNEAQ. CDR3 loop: CASSLARGRSAEQYF. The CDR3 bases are TGTGCCAGCAGCTTAGCGCGCGGGAGATCCGCCGAGCAGTACTTC.

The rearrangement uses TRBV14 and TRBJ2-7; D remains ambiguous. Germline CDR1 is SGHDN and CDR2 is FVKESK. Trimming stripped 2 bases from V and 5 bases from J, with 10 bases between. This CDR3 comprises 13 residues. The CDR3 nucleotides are TGTGCCAGCAGCCAATACGCCAGAGACGAGCAGTACTTC. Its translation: CASSQYARDEQYF. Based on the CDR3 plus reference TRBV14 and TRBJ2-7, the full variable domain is EAGVTQFPSHSVIEKGQTVTLRCDPISGHDNLYWYRRVMGKEIKFLLHFVKESKQDESGMPNNRFLAERTGGTYSTLKVQPAELEDSGVYFCASSQYARDEQYFGPGTRLTVT.

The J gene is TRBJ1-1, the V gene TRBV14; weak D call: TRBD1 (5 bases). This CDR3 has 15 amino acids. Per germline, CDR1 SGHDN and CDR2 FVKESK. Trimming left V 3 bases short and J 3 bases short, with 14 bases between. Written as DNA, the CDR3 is TGTGCCAGCAGCCACGAGGGACCGCCGGACACTGAAGCTTTCTTT. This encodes CASSHEGPPDTEAFF.

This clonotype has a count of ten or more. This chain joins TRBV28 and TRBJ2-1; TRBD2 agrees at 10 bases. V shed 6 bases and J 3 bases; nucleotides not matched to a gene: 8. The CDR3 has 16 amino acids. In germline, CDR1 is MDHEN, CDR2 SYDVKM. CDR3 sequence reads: CASSRYSGRHYNEQFF. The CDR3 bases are TGTGCCAGCAGCCGATATAGCGGGAGGCACTACAATGAGCAGTTCTTC. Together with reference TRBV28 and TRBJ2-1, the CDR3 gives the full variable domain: DVKVTQSSRYLVKRTGEKVFLECVQDMDHENMFWYRQDPGLGLRLIYFSYDVKMKEKGDIPEGYSVSREKKERFSLILESASTNQTSMYLCASSRYSGRHYNEQFFGPGTRLTVL.

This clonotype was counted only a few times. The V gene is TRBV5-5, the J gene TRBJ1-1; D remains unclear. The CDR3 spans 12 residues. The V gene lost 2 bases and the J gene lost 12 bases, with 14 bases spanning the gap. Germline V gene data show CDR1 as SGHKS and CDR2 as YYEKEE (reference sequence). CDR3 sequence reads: CASSLSNTETFF. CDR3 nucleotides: TGTGCCAGCAGCTTAAGTAATACCGAAACTTTCTTT.

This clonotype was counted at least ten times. The CDR3 DNA follows: TGCGCCAGCAGCTTGGTGGCAGAGGAAGCTTTCTTT. Its translation: CASSLVAEEAFF. The J gene is TRBJ1-1, the V gene TRBV5-1; D gene uncertain. Trimming took off 0 bases at V and 8 bases at J, with 8 bases between the two ends. Germline lookup yields CDR1 SGHRS and CDR2 YFSETQ. CDR3 size: 12 residues.

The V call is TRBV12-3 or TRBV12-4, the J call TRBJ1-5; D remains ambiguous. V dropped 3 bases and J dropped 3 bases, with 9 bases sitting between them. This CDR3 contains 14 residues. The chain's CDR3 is CASSFFGSNQPQHF. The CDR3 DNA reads TGTGCCAGCAGTTTCTTTGGATCCAATCAGCCCCAGCATTTT.

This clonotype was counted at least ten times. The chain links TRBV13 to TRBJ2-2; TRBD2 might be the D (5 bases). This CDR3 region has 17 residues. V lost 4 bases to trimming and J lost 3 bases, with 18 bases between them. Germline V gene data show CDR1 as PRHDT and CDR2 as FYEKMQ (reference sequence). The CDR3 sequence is CASSSTRRAADTGELFF. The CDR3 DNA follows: TGTGCCAGCAGCTCCACACGTCGAGCAGCGGACACCGGGGAGCTGTTTTTT.

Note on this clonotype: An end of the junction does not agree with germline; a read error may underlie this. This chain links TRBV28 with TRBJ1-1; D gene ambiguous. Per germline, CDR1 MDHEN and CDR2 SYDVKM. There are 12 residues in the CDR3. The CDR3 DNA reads TGTGCCAGCAGGCGCTCAGTCACTAAAGCTTTCTTT. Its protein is CASRRSVTKAFF.

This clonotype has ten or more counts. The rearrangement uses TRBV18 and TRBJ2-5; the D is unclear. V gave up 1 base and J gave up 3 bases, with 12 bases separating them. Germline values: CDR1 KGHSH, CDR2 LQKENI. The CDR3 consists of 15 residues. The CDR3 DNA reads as TGTGCCAGCTCACCACTAGGATTGGCAGAAGAGACCCAGTACTTC. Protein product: CASSPLGLAEETQYF.

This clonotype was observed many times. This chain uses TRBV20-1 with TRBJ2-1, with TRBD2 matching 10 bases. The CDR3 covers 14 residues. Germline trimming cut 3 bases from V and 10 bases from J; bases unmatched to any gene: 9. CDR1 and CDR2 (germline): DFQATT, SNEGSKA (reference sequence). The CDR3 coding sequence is TGCAGTGCTAGGGCGCTAGCGGGAGTAGGGGAGCAGTTCTTC. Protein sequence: CSARALAGVGEQFF.

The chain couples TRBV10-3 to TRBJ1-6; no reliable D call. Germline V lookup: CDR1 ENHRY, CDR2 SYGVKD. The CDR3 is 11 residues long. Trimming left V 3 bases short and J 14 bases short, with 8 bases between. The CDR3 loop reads CAISDGSSLHF. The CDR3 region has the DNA TGTGCCATCAGTGATGGTAGTTCCCTCCACTTT.

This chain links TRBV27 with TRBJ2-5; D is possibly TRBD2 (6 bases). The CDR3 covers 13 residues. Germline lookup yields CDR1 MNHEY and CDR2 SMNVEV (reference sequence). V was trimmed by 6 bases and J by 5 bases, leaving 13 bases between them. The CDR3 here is CASSAGTPETQYF. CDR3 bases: TGTGCCAGCAGCGCCGGGACTCCGGAGACCCAGTACTTC.

The CDR3 DNA reads as TGCAGTGCTTCAAGCGAGAGCTCCTACAATGAGCAGTTCTTC. Translation gives CSASSESSYNEQFF. The rearrangement joins TRBV20-1 to TRBJ2-1, with D unclear. Trimming removed 5 bases from V and 0 bases from J, with 11 bases in between. This CDR3 has 14 residues. Germline assignment: CDR1 DFQATT and CDR2 SNEGSKA (reference sequence).

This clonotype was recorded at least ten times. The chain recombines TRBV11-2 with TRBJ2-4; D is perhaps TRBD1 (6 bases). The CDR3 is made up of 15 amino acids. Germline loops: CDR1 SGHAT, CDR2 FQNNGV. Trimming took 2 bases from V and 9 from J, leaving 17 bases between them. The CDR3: CASSLFLQGASIQYF. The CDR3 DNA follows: TGTGCCAGCAGCTTATTTTTACAGGGTGCAAGCATTCAGTACTTC.

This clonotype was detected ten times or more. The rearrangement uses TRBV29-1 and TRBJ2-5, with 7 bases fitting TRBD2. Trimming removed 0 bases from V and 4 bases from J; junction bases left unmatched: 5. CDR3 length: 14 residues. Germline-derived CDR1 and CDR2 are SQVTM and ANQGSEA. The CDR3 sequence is CSVEERGGRETQYF. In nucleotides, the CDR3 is TGCAGCGTTGAAGAGAGGGGAGGGCGAGAGACCCAGTACTTC.

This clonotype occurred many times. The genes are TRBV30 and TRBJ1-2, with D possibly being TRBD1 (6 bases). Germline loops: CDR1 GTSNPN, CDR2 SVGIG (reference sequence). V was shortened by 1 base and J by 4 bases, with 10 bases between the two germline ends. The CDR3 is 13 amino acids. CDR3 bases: TGTGCCTGGAGTGAACAGGGAAGCTATGGCTACACCTTC. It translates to CAWSEQGSYGYTF. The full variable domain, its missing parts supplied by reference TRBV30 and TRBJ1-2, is SQTIHQWPATLVQPVGSPLSLECTVEGTSNPNLYWYRQAAGRGLQLLFYSVGIGQISSEVPQNLSASRPQDRQFILSSKKLLLSDSGFYLCAWSEQGSYGYTFGSGTRLTVV.

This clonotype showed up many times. CDR3 sequence reads: CAWSVWRGDGYTF. CDR3 coding DNA: TGTGCCTGGAGTGTATGGAGGGGGGATGGCTACACCTTC. The rearrangement links TRBV30 to TRBJ1-2, with D possibly TRBD1 on 6 matching bases. The length of the CDR3 is 13 residues. The V end lost 0 bases, the J end lost 6 bases, and 11 bases lay between the germline ends. CDR1 GTSNPN and CDR2 SVGIG come from the germline V gene (reference sequence).

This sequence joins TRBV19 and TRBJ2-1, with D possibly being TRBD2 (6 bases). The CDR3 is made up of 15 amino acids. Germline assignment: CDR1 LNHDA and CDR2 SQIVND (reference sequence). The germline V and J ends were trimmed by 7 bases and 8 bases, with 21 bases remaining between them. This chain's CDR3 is CASKTRDSPQDEQFF. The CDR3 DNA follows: TGTGCCAGTAAAACCCGGGACTCCCCGCAAGATGAGCAGTTCTTC.

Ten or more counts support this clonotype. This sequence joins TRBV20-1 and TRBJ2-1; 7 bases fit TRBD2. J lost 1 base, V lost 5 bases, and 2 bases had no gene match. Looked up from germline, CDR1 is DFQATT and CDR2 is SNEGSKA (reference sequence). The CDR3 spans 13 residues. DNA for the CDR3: TGCAGTGCTGAAGCGGGATCCTACAATGAGCAGTTCTTC. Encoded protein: CSAEAGSYNEQFF.

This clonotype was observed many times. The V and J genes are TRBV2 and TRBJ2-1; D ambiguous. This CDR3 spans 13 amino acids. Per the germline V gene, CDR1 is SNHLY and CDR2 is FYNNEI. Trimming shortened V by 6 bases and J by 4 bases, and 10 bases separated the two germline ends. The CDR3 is CASRSDAYNEQFF. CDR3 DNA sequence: TGTGCCAGCAGGTCTGACGCATACAATGAGCAGTTCTTC.

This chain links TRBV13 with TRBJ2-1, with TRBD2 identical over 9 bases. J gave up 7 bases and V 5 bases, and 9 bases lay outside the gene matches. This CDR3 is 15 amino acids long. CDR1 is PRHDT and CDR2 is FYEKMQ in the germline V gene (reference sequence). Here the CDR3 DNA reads TGTGCCAGCAGCCCGGGACTAGCATTATCAAATGAGCAGTTCTTC. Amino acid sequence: CASSPGLALSNEQFF.

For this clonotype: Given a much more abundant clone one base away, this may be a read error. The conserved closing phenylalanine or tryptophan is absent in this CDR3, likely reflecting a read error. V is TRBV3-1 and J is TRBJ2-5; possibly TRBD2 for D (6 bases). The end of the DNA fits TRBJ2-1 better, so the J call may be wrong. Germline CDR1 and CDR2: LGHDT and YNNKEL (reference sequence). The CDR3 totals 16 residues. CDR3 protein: CASSHPVGTFDNEQFS. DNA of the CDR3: TGTGCCAGCAGCCACCCAGTCGGGACTTTCGACAATGAGCAGTTCTCC.

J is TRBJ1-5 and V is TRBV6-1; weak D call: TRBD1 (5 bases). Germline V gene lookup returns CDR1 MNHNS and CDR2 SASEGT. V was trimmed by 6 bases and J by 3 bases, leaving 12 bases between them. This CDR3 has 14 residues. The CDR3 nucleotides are TGTGCCAGCAGGACGGGGGGATCCAATCAGCCCCAGCATTTT. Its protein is CASRTGGSNQPQHF.

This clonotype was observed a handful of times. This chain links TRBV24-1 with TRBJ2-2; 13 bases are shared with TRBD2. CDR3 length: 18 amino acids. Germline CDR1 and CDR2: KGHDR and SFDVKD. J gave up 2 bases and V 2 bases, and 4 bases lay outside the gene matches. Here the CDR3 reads CATSDSGLAGVNTGELFF. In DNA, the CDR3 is TGTGCCACCAGTGATTCAGGACTAGCGGGGGTTAACACCGGGGAGCTGTTTTTT.